A single sample is the source of the 3 T cell receptor beta chains below, sequenced in a study of monozygotic twins with inflammatory bowel disease. No DNA is given; TCRdb re-called the 5' RACE reads and lists each CDR3 protein once. Its table lists fewer than 550,000 distinct CDR3 sequences. Sequenced input: blood. The receptor source for this set is a human donor with ulcerative colitis or Crohn's disease, or a healthy co-twin of an affected twin (not recorded which).

The chain couples TRBV20-1 to TRBJ1-1. There are 14 residues in the CDR3. The V gene's germline CDR1 is DFQATT and CDR2 SNEGSKA (reference sequence). CDR3 sequence reads: CSATIRGGYTEAFF.

The chain combines TRBV30 with TRBJ1-2; as DNA is missing, the TRBD1 call by TCRdb cannot be tested. The germline V gene has CDR1 GTSNPN and CDR2 SVGIG (reference sequence). This CDR3 is 13 amino acids long. The CDR3 sequence: CAWIRQGRYGYTF.

J is TRBJ2-3 and V is TRBV5-1; TCRdb returns TRBD1, unconfirmable since there is no DNA. The CDR3 has 15 amino acids. The germline V gene has CDR1 SGHRS and CDR2 YFSETQ. The CDR3 sequence is CASSSGGHVADTQYF.